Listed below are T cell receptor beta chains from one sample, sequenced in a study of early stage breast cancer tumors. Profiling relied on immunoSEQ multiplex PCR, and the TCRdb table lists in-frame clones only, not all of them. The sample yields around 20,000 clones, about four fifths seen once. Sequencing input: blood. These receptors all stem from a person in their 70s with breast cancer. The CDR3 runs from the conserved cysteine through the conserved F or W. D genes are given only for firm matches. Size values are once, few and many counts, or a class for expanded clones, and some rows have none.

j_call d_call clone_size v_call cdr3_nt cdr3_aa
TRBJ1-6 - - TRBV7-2 TGTGCCAGCACCATAGACAGAAATTCACCCCTCCACTTT CASTIDRNSPLHF
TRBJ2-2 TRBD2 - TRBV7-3 TGTGCCAGCAGCGTGGGACTAGCGGGGGTCGGGGAGCTGTTTTTT CASSVGLAGVGELFF
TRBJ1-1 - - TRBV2 TGTGCCAGCAGCCAAGCGGGGAACACTGAAGCTTTCTTT CASSQAGNTEAFF
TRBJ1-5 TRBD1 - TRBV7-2 TGTGCCAGCAGCTTAGGGGACAGAGTGAGCAATCAGCCCCAGCATTTT CASSLGDRVSNQPQHF
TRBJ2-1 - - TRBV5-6 TGTGCCAGCAGCTCGGTTGGAGACAATGAGCAGTTCTTC CASSSVGDNEQFF
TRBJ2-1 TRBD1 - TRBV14 TGTGCCAGCAGCCGATTCCCGGGACAGGGGATAGGTGAGCAGTTCTTC CASSRFPGQGIGEQFF
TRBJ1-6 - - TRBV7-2 TGTGCCAGCAGTCTTAATTCACCCCTCCACTTT CASSLNSPLHF
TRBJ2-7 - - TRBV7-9 TGTGCCAGCAGCTCAGGGAGGCTAGGGCAGTACTTC CASSSGRLGQYF
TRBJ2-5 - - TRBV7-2 TGTGCCAGCAGCTTAAACAGCCTTAAGACCCAGTACTTC CASSLNSLKTQYF
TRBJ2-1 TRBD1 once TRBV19 TGTGCCAGTAGGGGACAGGGACGTAGCCAGAGAACCTACAATGAGCAGTTCTTC CASRGQGRSQRTYNEQFF
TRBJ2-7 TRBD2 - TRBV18 TGTGCCAGCTCACCACCGCCTAGCGGGGGGGCACCACCCTACGAGCAGTACTTC CASSPPPSGGAPPYEQYF
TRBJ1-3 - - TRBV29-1 TGCAGCGTTCTACCTAGCTCTGGAAACACCATATATTTT CSVLPSSGNTIYF
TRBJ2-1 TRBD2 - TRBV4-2 TGTGCCAGCAGCCAAGAACGGAGTAGCGGGGGAGAAGGGAATGAGCAGTTCTTC CASSQERSSGGEGNEQFF
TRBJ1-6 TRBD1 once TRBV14 TGTGCCAGCAGCCAAGTAGCCAGGGGGAGTTCACCCCTCCACTTT CASSQVARGSSPLHF